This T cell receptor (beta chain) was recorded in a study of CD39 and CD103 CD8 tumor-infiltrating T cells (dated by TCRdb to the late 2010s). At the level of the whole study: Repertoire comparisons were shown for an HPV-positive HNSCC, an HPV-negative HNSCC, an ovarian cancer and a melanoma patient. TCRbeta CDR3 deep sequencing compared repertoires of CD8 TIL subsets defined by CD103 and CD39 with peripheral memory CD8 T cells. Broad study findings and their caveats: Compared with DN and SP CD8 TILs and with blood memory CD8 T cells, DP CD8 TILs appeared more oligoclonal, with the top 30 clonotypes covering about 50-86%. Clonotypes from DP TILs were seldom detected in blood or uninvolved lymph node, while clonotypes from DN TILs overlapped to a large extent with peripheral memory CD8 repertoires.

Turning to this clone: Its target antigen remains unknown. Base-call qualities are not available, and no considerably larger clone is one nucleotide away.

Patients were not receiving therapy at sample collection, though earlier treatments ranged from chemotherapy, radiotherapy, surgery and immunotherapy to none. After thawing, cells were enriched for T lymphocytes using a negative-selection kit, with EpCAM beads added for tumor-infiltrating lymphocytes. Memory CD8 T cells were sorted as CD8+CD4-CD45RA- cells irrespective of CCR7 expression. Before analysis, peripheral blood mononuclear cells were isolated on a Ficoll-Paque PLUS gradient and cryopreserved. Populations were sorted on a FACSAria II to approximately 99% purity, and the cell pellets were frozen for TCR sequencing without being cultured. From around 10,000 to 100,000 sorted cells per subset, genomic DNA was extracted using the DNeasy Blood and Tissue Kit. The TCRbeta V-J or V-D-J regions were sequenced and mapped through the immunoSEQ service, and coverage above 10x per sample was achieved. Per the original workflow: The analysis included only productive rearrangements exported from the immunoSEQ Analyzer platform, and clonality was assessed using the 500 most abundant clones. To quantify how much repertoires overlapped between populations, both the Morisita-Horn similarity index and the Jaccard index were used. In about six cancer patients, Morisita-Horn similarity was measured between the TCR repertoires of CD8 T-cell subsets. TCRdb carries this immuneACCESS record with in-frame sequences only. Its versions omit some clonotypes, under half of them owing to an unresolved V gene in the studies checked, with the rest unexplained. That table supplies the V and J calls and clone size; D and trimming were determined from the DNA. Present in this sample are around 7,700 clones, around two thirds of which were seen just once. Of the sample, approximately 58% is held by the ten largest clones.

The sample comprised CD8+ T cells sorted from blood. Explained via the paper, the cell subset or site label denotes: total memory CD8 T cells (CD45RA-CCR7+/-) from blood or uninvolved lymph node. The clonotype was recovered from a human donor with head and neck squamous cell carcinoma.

The DNA is as follows: TGTGCCAGCAGCTCCGGACAGATATACGAGCAGTACTTC. Translated, this gives CASSSGQIYEQYF. The chain couples TRBV11-2 to TRBJ2-7; 6 matching bases give a weak D call of TRBD1. The CDR3, cysteine through phenylalanine, is 13 amino acids long. Just the 39-base CDR3 DNA is kept, in frame starting at base 1. For CDR1 and CDR2, the germline V gene lists SGHAT and FQNNGV. The trim is 4 bases for V and 4 bases for J, with a gap of 11 bases between the germline ends.